Listed below are T cell receptor beta chains from one sample, sequenced in a study of shared clonotypes between healthy human individuals. Assay: immunoSEQ multiplex PCR; the TCRdb copy retains only in-frame clones and omits some. The sample shows a few million clones, more than 80% of them seen only once. The sample consisted of naive CD4+ T cells sorted from blood. All receptors come from a man younger than 30 in good health. The conserved cysteine and the conserved F or W are not part of the CDR3 here. The order of the fields is V gene, J gene, CDR3 protein.

>TRBV7-2|TRBJ1-4
ASSLAQKGANEKLF
>TRBV4-1|TRBJ2-3
ASSQGSYSTDTQY
>TRBV11-2|TRBJ2-1
ASSFRDIAIEQF
>TRBV5-1|TRBJ2-1
ASSRIDRGGRNEQF
>TRBV5-1|TRBJ1-6
ASSSLGGPNSPLH
>TRBV7-2|TRBJ1-3
ASSLNHPLVGNTIY
>TRBV7-9|TRBJ1-2
ASRSWVLEAGGYT
>TRBV10-3|TRBJ2-1
AISERLAGNSYNEQF
>TRBV5-5|TRBJ1-1
ASIPARVNTEAF
>TRBV6-5|TRBJ2-3
ASSYSGQADTQY
>TRBV9|TRBJ2-7
ASSVGEGTAPYEQY
>TRBV6-1|TRBJ2-5
ASTPAEVAGDDFY